The rows below give T cell receptor beta chains drawn from one sample of a study of T cell responses to AZD1222 COVID-19 vaccine. The repertoire was sequenced with immunoSEQ multiplex PCR; TCRdb's copy has only in-frame clones and lacks some. The sample lists 120,000 or so clones; roughly 85% were seen once. The specimen was peripheral blood, collected on day 0 of AZD1222 vaccination. Receptors were obtained from an adult in good health. Each CDR3 is given with its conserved first and last residue. D genes are given only for firm matches. Some rows have no size entry. The others give once, few or many, or a class for an expanded clone.

D	size	V	J	DNA	CDR3
TRBD1	few	TRBV6-5	TRBJ1-2	TGTGCCAGCAGTACGAGGACAGGGTTCTACACCTTC	CASSTRTGFYTF
-	-	TRBV5-1	TRBJ1-1	TGCGCCAGCAGCTCCCGCGCGGGACATTTGAACACTGAAGCTTTCTTT	CASSSRAGHLNTEAFF
-	-	TRBV7-9	TRBJ2-1	TGTGCCAGCAGCCACGCGGTTTTGGCGCATCTTTCCTACAATGAGCAGTTCTTC	CASSHAVLAHLSYNEQFF
-	-	TRBV28	TRBJ1-1	TGTGCCACTCTTGTGGGTGACGCTGAAGCTTTCTTT	CATLVGDAEAFF
-	-	TRBV3-1/TRBV3-2	TRBJ2-3	TGTGCCAGCAGCCCCAGATCCGGAATGGCAGATACGCAGTATTTT	CASSPRSGMADTQYF
TRBD1	-	TRBV6-5	TRBJ1-2	TGTGCCAGCAGGAGAGGGGGGACAGCCTATTATGGCTACACCTTC	CASRRGGTAYYGYTF
-	-	TRBV30	TRBJ1-1	TGTGCCTGGAGTTCCTCAGCGGGAGGAAGAACTGAAGCTTTCTTT	CAWSSSAGGRTEAFF
-	-	TRBV18	TRBJ2-3	TGTGCCAGCTCACCACCGGTCCGGGGTACGCAGTATTTT	CASSPPVRGTQYF
TRBD1	-	TRBV4-2	TRBJ1-4	TGTGCCAGCAGCCAAGAAGGGGACAGAAATGAAAAACTGTTTTTT	CASSQEGDRNEKLFF
-	-	TRBV28	TRBJ2-7	TGTGCCAGCCTCCTAAGACAGGGAGGTATCCACGAGCAGTACTTC	CASLLRQGGIHEQYF
-	-	TRBV7-2	TRBJ1-1	TGTGCCAGCAGCTTAGTTCAAGGGGGGGCCGCTGAAGCTTTCTTT	CASSLVQGGAAEAFF
-	-	TRBV27	TRBJ2-1	TGTGCCAGCAGTTTAGGGGGGGCGCTACGACGGGATGAGCAGTTCTTC	CASSLGGALRRDEQFF
TRBD1	-	TRBV5-1	TRBJ2-2	TGCGCCAGCAGAATCGGACAGGGAGACACCGGGGAGCTGTTTTTT	CASRIGQGDTGELFF
TRBD1	-	TRBV19	TRBJ1-1	TGTGCCAGTACGCAGGGGGCGACTGAAGCTTTCTTT	CASTQGATEAFF
TRBD1	once	TRBV19	TRBJ2-1	TGTGCCAGTAGTCCGACAGGGTATTACTCCTACAATGAGCAGTTCTTC	CASSPTGYYSYNEQFF
-	-	TRBV30	TRBJ1-5	TGTGCCTGCGGGACGGGTTACGATCAGCCCCAGCATTTT	CACGTGYDQPQHF
-	-	TRBV10-3	TRBJ2-5	TGTGCCATCAGTGACCCGCAGGGGGGGAAAGAGACCCAGTACTTC	CAISDPQGGKETQYF
-	-	TRBV19	TRBJ1-2	TGTGCCAGTAGTATCCATGGGGGGGACAACTATGGCTACACCTTC	CASSIHGGDNYGYTF
-	-	TRBV30	TRBJ1-1	TGTGCCTGGAGTGTTGGGGGCGTCGGAACTGAAGCTTTCTTT	CAWSVGGVGTEAFF
-	-	TRBV7-9	TRBJ2-7	TGTGCCAGCAGCTTTAGCGGAAGTGGGTACGAGCAGTACTTC	CASSFSGSGYEQYF
-	-	TRBV5-4	TRBJ2-7	TGTGCCAGCAGCTTGGGGGTGGTGACCTACGAGCAGTACTTC	CASSLGVVTYEQYF
TRBD1	few	TRBV7-6	TRBJ1-4	TGTGCCAGCAGCCGAGGACAGGGGGCTAGTGAAAAACTGTTTTTT	CASSRGQGASEKLFF
TRBD2	once	TRBV3-1/TRBV3-2	TRBJ2-7	TGTGCCAGCAGCCAAGACCCTAGCGGGGCCACCTACGAGCAGTACTTC	CASSQDPSGATYEQYF
TRBD2	-	TRBV5-4	TRBJ2-1	TGTGCCAGCAGCCCCTGGACTAGCGGGGCCCCTCTGGATGAGCAGTTCTTC	CASSPWTSGAPLDEQFF
-	-	TRBV24-1	TRBJ1-2	TGTGCCACCAGTGACCTTGCACCCTATACTAACTATGGCTACACCTTC	CATSDLAPYTNYGYTF
-	-	TRBV28	TRBJ1-3	TGTGCCAGCAGTACCTTTGCCTCTGGAAACACCATATATTTT	CASSTFASGNTIYF
TRBD1	once	TRBV6-5	TRBJ1-5	TGTGCCAGCAAGGATAGAGGGGGCCAGCCCCAGCATTTT	CASKDRGGQPQHF
-	-	TRBV10-3	TRBJ2-7	TGTGCCATCAGTGGGATAGACAGCTACGAGCAGTACTTC	CAISGIDSYEQYF
TRBD1	-	TRBV4-3	TRBJ2-7	TGCGCCAGCAGCACCGGGACAGGGGTCGAGCAGTACTTC	CASSTGTGVEQYF
-	-	TRBV5-1	TRBJ1-4	TGCGCCAGCAGCTCTGGACCGGGACCACTGTTTTTT	CASSSGPGPLFF
TRBD1	-	TRBV19	TRBJ1-5	TGTGCCAGCAGTATGGACAGGTCCCTTCCAGGCCAGCCCCAGCATTTT	CASSMDRSLPGQPQHF
TRBD2	-	TRBV3-1/TRBV3-2	TRBJ2-7	TGTGCCAGCAGCCCGACTAGCGGGAGTAGCGAGCAGTACTTC	CASSPTSGSSEQYF
TRBD1	once	TRBV30	TRBJ1-6	TGTGCCTGGAGCCAAACAGGGGTTTCACCCCTCCACTTT	CAWSQTGVSPLHF
-	-	TRBV10-3	TRBJ2-5	TGTGCCATCAGTGAGTCTGCGGGAATAAGGGAGACCCAGTACTTC	CAISESAGIRETQYF
-	-	TRBV28	TRBJ1-5	TGTGCCAGCAGTTTTCCCCAGCATTTT	CASSFPQHF
-	once	TRBV6-2/TRBV6-3	TRBJ1-2	TGTGCCAGCAGTTACCCCGACGGACACTATGGCTACACCTTC	CASSYPDGHYGYTF
-	-	TRBV7-2	TRBJ1-5	TGTGCCAGCAGCTTAGACGGCAATCAGCCCCAGCATTTT	CASSLDGNQPQHF
-	few	TRBV7-6	TRBJ1-2	TGTGCCAGCAGCTTAGAGGCAGGAGAATATGGCTACACCTTC	CASSLEAGEYGYTF
TRBD1	-	TRBV9	TRBJ2-7	TGTGCCAGCAGCGCGGCCGGGACAGGAGACTACGAGCAGTACTTC	CASSAAGTGDYEQYF
TRBD2	-	TRBV6-4	TRBJ2-7	TGTGCCAGCAGCCCGACTAGCGGAGATGTTTACGAGCAGTACTTC	CASSPTSGDVYEQYF
-	-	TRBV2	TRBJ2-5	TGTGCCAGCAGTGAATGGGGGATTAGCGTATCAGAGACCCAGTACTTC	CASSEWGISVSETQYF